This TCR beta chain was captured in a study of blood T cell repertoires in COVID-19. Germline V gives CDR1 LNHDA, CDR2 SQIVND (reference sequence). Losses at the gene ends were 3 bases for V and 6 bases for J; bases not matched to a gene: 7. The CDR3 has 15 amino acids. Repertoires were generated with immunoSEQ multiplex PCR, while TCRdb's copy carries only in-frame clones and drops some. In the table there are around 170,000 clones, roughly nine tenths of which are singletons. V usage is TRBV19 and J usage is TRBJ2-1; TRBD2 matches 8 bases. Sequenced sample: PBMCs or T cells enriched from blood (not recorded which). The TCR originated in a woman in her forties or fifties who had recovered from COVID-19. The CDR3: CASSIDGRAPNEQFF. As DNA, the CDR3 is TGTGCCAGTAGTATCGACGGGAGGGCCCCCAATGAGCAGTTCTTC. Full variable domain (missing parts from reference TRBV19 and TRBJ2-1): DGGITQSPKYLFRKEGQNVTLSCEQNLNHDAMYWYRQDPGQGLRLIYYSQIVNDFQKGDIAEGYSVSREKKESFPLTVTSAQKNPTAFYLCASSIDGRAPNEQFFGPGTRLTVL.